These 18 T cell receptor beta chains originate from one sample sequenced in a study of CD4 T cells in relation to SARS-CoV-2 and coronaviruses (dated by TCRdb to the early 2020s). Library creation used the immunoSEQ multiplex PCR assay. TCRdb obtained this table from immuneACCESS and retained in-frame rearrangements with V and J assigned. These tables miss some clones; where compared with another copy, unresolved V genes account for less than half of the shortfall, and the remainder is unexplained. Recorded for this sample are about 39,000 clones; around 77% of them occurred a single time. 20% of the sample comes from the top ten. What these receptors recognize is not known. The sequenced sample was memory CD4+ T cells from PBMCs, cultured in vitro. The meaning of the sample's cell subset or site label: memory (non-naive) CD4+ T cells. Every receptor here comes from an adult with COVID-19.

This clone was recorded a few times. The V and J genes are TRBV30 and TRBJ2-7; D not resolved. This CDR3 has 13 residues. Germline V lookup: CDR1 GTSNPN, CDR2 SVGIG (reference sequence). V shed 1 base and J shed 4 bases, with 11 bases lying between them. As DNA, the CDR3 is TGTGCCTGGAGTGGGGTTTACGGATACGAGCAGTACTTC. This sequence encodes CAWSGVYGYEQYF. Full variable domain (rest looked up from reference TRBV30 and TRBJ2-7): SQTIHQWPATLVQPVGSPLSLECTVEGTSNPNLYWYRQAAGRGLQLLFYSVGIGQISSEVPQNLSASRPQDRQFILSSKKLLLSDSGFYLCAWSGVYGYEQYFGPGTRLTVT.

The gene calls are TRBV5-4 and TRBJ2-2; 7 bases line up with TRBD2. This CDR3 is 15 amino acids long. Germline V gene lookup returns CDR1 SGHNT and CDR2 YYREEE (reference sequence). After removal of 2 bases from V and 3 bases from J, the junction contained 4 bases not matched to a gene. This CDR3 reads CASSFGGGYTGELFF. For the CDR3, the DNA is TGTGCCAGCAGCTTTGGGGGGGGATACACCGGGGAGCTGTTTTTT.

The gene calls are TRBV29-1 and TRBJ2-1, with TRBD2 matching 7 bases. Germline V lookup: CDR1 SQVTM, CDR2 ANQGSEA. Losses at the gene ends were 0 bases for V and 8 bases for J; bases not matched to a gene: 10. The CDR3 is 15 amino acids. Written as DNA, the CDR3 is TGCAGCGTTGAAGATCAGGAGACTAGCTTGGATGAGCAGTTCTTC. Protein sequence: CSVEDQETSLDEQFF.

The V and J genes are TRBV3-1 (or the pseudogene TRBV3-2) and TRBJ1-5, with D possibly TRBD1 on 5 matching bases. Trimming removed 3 bases at V and 5 bases at J, with 8 bases between. The germline V gene has CDR1 LGHDT and CDR2 YNNKEL (reference sequence). This CDR3 has 13 residues. The CDR3 protein is CASSQARDQPQHF. Written as DNA, the CDR3 is TGTGCCAGCAGCCAGGCCAGGGATCAGCCCCAGCATTTT.

In DNA form, the CDR3 reads TGTGCCAGCAGCGCTAGTAGCGGGAGGGCCAGCTCCTACAATGAGCAGTTCTTC. It yields the protein CASSASSGRASSYNEQFF. The rearrangement joins TRBV13 to TRBJ2-1; 11 bases line up with TRBD2. From germline, CDR1 is PRHDT and CDR2 FYEKMQ (reference sequence). Losses at the gene ends were 5 bases for V and 0 bases for J; bases not matched to a gene: 9. This CDR3 has 18 residues.

The chain has TRBV6-4 and TRBJ1-1; unclear D gene. From germline, CDR1 is MRHNA and CDR2 SNTAGT. This CDR3 has 13 residues. The V gene lost 3 bases and the J gene lost 9 bases, with 14 bases spanning the gap. The CDR3 protein is CASSEGWGTKAFF. DNA for the CDR3: TGTGCCAGCAGTGAAGGTTGGGGAACTAAAGCTTTCTTT.

This chain connects TRBV28 to TRBJ2-3, with unresolved D. Germline values: CDR1 MDHEN, CDR2 SYDVKM. V dropped 0 bases and J dropped 3 bases, with 10 bases sitting between them. The CDR3 sequence is 15 residues long. The DNA of the CDR3 is TGTGCCAGCAGTTTATGGTCGCAAGGGACAGATACGCAGTATTTT. Translating gives CASSLWSQGTDTQYF.

The V gene is TRBV4-1, the J gene TRBJ2-5; D is possibly TRBD1 (6 bases). The V end lost 0 bases, the J end lost 2 bases, and 7 bases lay between the germline ends. CDR3 length: 14 amino acids. Germline V gives CDR1 MGHRA, CDR2 YSYEKL. CDR3 DNA sequence: TGCGCCAGCAGCCAAGAGGGGGCGCAAGAGACCCAGTACTTC. Residues: CASSQEGAQETQYF.

This clone was observed a few times. The gene calls are TRBV27 and TRBJ2-3; D tentatively fits TRBD1 or TRBD2 (5 bases each). The CDR3 covers 13 residues. The ends were cut back, 6 bases at V and 6 bases at J, with 13 bases in the middle. Looked up from germline, CDR1 is MNHEY and CDR2 is SMNVEV (reference sequence). This CDR3 is CASSLKWGDTQYF. The CDR3 region has the DNA TGTGCCAGCAGCCTCAAGTGGGGGGATACGCAGTATTTT.

The J gene is TRBJ2-5, the V gene TRBV5-1; 7 nucleotides align to TRBD2. The trim removed 0 bases at V and 5 bases at J, leaving 7 bases unmatched. CDR1 and CDR2 from the germline V gene are SGHRS and YFSETQ. The CDR3 is 15 residues long. The CDR3 DNA follows: TGCGCCAGCAGCTTGGGAGCGGGACCGTCGGAGACCCAGTACTTC. Its translation is CASSLGAGPSETQYF. The variable domain in full, completed from reference TRBV5-1 and TRBJ2-5, reads KAGVTQTPRYLIKTRGQQVTLSCSPISGHRSVSWYQQTPGQGLQFLFEYFSETQRNKGNFPGRFSGRQFSNSRSEMNVSTLELGDSALYLCASSLGAGPSETQYFGPGTRLLVL.

The J gene is TRBJ2-3, the V gene TRBV28, with no clear D. The CDR3 has 13 residues. Between the trimmed V and J ends, which lost 3 bases and 6 bases, there was a span of 10 bases. Germline V CDR1 and CDR2: MDHEN, SYDVKM. The chain's CDR3 is CASSLSSSDTQYF. The CDR3 coding sequence is TGTGCCAGCAGTTTGTCCAGCTCGGATACGCAGTATTTT. The complete variable domain, with remaining parts taken from reference TRBV28 and TRBJ2-3, reads DVKVTQSSRYLVKRTGEKVFLECVQDMDHENMFWYRQDPGLGLRLIYFSYDVKMKEKGDIPEGYSVSREKKERFSLILESASTNQTSMYLCASSLSSSDTQYFGPGTRLTVL.

The J gene is TRBJ2-5, the V gene TRBV13; maybe TRBD2 (6 bases). Germline values: CDR1 PRHDT, CDR2 FYEKMQ (reference sequence). The CDR3 totals 15 residues. The V and J ends lost 5 bases and 6 bases respectively, with 19 bases between them. CDR3 sequence reads: CASSPPGMAGKTQYF. The CDR3 region has the DNA TGTGCCAGCAGCCCCCCAGGGATGGCGGGAAAGACCCAGTACTTC.

This chain joins TRBV20-1 and TRBJ2-4, with a possible D match to TRBD1 (6 bases). The V gene's germline CDR1 is DFQATT and CDR2 SNEGSKA (reference sequence). This CDR3 has 10 residues. V lost 7 bases and J lost 6, with 7 bases in between. Here the CDR3 DNA reads TGCAGTGGAGGGGGAAACATTCAGTACTTC. As protein: CSGGGNIQYF.

This chain links TRBV11-2 with TRBJ2-5; D may be TRBD2 (6 bases). Per germline, CDR1 SGHAT and CDR2 FQNNGV. The CDR3 contains 14 residues. The V gene lost 5 bases and the J gene lost 3 bases, with 13 bases spanning the gap. For the CDR3, the DNA is TGTGCCAGCAGCCCGAGGACGGGGGAAGAGACCCAGTACTTC. As protein: CASSPRTGEETQYF.

This clone occurred once. The V call is TRBV21-1, the J call TRBJ2-5; the table gives TRBD1 as D, unverified against the DNA. TRBV21-1 is labeled a pseudogene. The CDR3 has 12 residues. CDR3 residues: CASSTTQETQYF. CDR3 sequence (DNA): TGTGCCAGCAGCACCACACAAGAGACCCAGTACTTC.

The chain employs TRBV19 and TRBJ2-3; 7 bases are shared with TRBD1. The V gene's germline CDR1 is LNHDA and CDR2 SQIVND (reference sequence). The V segment lost 3 bases and the J segment 0 bases; nucleotides outside the gene matches: 6. This CDR3 comprises 16 residues. DNA for the CDR3: TGTGCCAGTAGTATTTGGGACAGTAGTAGCACAGATACGCAGTATTTT. It codes for CASSIWDSSSTDTQYF.

The chain recombines TRBV15 with TRBJ2-3, with 7 bases matching TRBD2. J lost 4 bases, V lost 5 bases, and 9 bases had no gene match. The CDR3 sequence is 15 residues long. Germline V lookup: CDR1 LNHNV, CDR2 YYDKDF (reference sequence). CDR3 protein: CATSPGVRGADTQYF. CDR3 DNA sequence: TGTGCCACCAGCCCGGGGGTACGGGGGGCAGATACGCAGTATTTT.

The genes are TRBV15 and TRBJ2-3; 8 nucleotides line up with TRBD2. The V gene's germline CDR1 is LNHNV and CDR2 YYDKDF (reference sequence). The CDR3 totals 14 residues. Germline trimming cut 4 bases from V and 4 bases from J; bases unmatched to any gene: 4. DNA for the CDR3: TGTGCCACCAGCACGGGACTAGGTGCAGATACGCAGTATTTT. Translated, it gives CATSTGLGADTQYF.